The T cell receptor beta chain described here comes from a study of tumor-infiltrating lymphocytes in primary liver carcinoma. Study-wide context: Spanning 30 to 69 years of age, the patients were men and women.

This clonotype has a count of ten or more. Its antigen remains unknown. Study findings and constraints: When set against blood, tumors had a significantly higher top-250-clone fraction (p = 0.039).

Extraction also yielded germline DNA, while blood RNA was obtained from unsorted whole blood. CDR1 is MNHEY and CDR2 is SVGEGT in the germline V gene. V was cut by 6 bases and J by 2 bases, with 11 bases left in between. This CDR3 region has 13 residues. A constant-region primer primed TCR beta cDNA synthesis from about 550 ng of total RNA. Employing slightly modified ARM-PCR, three nested multiplex PCR rounds were run, and these gave rise to the TCR beta libraries. The first two PCR rounds used TRBV1-TRBV30 forward primers with a C-beta reverse primer, around 10 cycles each. MiXCR, applied by TCRdb to the multiplex PCR reads, yields one record per CDR3 protein. The sample lists roughly 330,000 distinct CDR3 sequences, around three fifths occurring once.

The sequence derives from a man aged 35-49 years with primary liver carcinoma and hepatitis B virus infection. This chain joins TRBV6-2 or TRBV6-3 and TRBJ2-7; D is possibly TRBD1 (6 bases). The sequenced sample was peripheral blood. For the CDR3, the DNA is TGTGCCAGCAGCGAGGACAGCACCTACGAGCAGTACTTC. Translating it yields CASSEDSTYEQYF.